This T cell receptor beta chain was sequenced for a study of T cells in narcolepsy. Clones were sequenced by immunoSEQ multiplex PCR, and TCRdb holds only the in-frame ones, with some missing. Here the sample spans 25,000 to 35,000 clones, almost 90% being singletons. This CDR3 is built from 16 residues. Germline V gene sequence: CDR1 SGHDT, CDR2 YYEEEE. V was shortened by 7 bases and J by 6 bases, with 22 bases between the two germline ends. The receptor was derived from a human donor with narcolepsy. The sequenced sample was CD45RA- memory CD4+ T cells from PBMCs. The chain is built from TRBV5-6 and TRBJ2-2; D gene unclear. The CDR3 region is CASEPRTWTGPGELFF. In DNA, the CDR3 is TGTGCCAGCGAACCCCGGACGTGGACCGGCCCCGGGGAGCTGTTTTTT.